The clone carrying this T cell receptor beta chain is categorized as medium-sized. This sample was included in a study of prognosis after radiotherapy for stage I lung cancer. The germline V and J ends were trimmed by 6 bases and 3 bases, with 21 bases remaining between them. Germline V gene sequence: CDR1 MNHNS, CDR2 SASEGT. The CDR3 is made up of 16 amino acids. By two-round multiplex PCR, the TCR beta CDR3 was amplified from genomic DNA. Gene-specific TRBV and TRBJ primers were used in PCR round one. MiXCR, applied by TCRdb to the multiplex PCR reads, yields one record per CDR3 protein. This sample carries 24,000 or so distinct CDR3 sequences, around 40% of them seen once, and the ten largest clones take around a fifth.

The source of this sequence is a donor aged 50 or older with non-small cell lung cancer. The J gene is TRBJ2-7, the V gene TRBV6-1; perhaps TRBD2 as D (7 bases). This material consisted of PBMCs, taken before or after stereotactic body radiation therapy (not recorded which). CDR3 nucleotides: TGTGCCAGCAGGGGAGGGGGGGGGCTAGGCAACTACGAGCAGTACTTC. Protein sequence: CASRGGGGLGNYEQYF.